This T cell receptor beta chain originates from a study of blood T cell repertoires in COVID-19. Overall study context: Both acute and convalescent COVID-19 samples were obtained from the United States, Italy and Spain. PBMCs, B-cell-depleted T cells, or T cells provided the cDNA or gDNA that made up the material.

This clone showed up just once. Methods used by the authors: Estimates of nucleated cell counts were drawn from the amplification of reference gene primers. Data came from immunoSEQ multiplex PCR; TCRdb stores just in-frame clones and leaves some out. V, J and clone size derive from that table, while D and trimming were established from the DNA sequence. Of a few hundred thousand clones listed, around 90% were seen once; the top ten hold under 1.5%. Germline CDR1 LNHDA, CDR2 SQIVND (reference sequence). This CDR3 comprises 12 residues. Trimming stripped 6 bases from V and 7 bases from J, with 10 bases between.

The chain carries TRBV19 and TRBJ1-5, with D perhaps matching TRBD1 (6 bases). The receptor comes from an older man with acute or convalescent COVID-19. The specimen sequenced was peripheral blood. CDR3 DNA: TGTGCCAGTAGAAGACAGGACCAGCCCCAGCATTTT. It translates to CASRRQDQPQHF.